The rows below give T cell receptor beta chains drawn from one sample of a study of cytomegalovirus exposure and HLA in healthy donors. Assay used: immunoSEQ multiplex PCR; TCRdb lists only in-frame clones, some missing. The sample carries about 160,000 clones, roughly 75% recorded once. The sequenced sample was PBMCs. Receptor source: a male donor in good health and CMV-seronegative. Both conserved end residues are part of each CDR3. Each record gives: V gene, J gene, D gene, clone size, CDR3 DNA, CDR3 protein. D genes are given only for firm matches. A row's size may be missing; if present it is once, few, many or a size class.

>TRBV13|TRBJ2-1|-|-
TGTGCCAGCAGCTTAAGGACTGGGAGGAATGAGCAGTTCTTC
CASSLRTGRNEQFF
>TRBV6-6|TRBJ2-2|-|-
TGTGCCAGCAGTTACCCCTCCGGTCTAGCCAAGGGGGAGCTGTTTTTT
CASSYPSGLAKGELFF
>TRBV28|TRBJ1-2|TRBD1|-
TGTGCCAGCGAGGGGGCCACAGATGGCTACACCTTC
CASEGATDGYTF
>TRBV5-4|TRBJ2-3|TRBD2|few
TGTGCCTCTCTTAGGACTAGCGGGGGTGGTACAGATACGCAGTATTTT
CASLRTSGGGTDTQYF
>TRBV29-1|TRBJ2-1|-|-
TGCAGCGTCCGACGGGGTCCCTCCTACAATGAGCAGTTCTTC
CSVRRGPSYNEQFF
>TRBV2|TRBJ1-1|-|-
TGTGCCAGGGCGGGGAGAGACACTGAAGCTTTCTTT
CARAGRDTEAFF
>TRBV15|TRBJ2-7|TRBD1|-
TGTGCCACCAGCGGGGGCAGGGGGCCCAGCTCCTACGAGCAGTACTTC
CATSGGRGPSSYEQYF
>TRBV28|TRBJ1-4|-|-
TGTGCCAGCAGCTTGAATGAAAAACTGTTTTTT
CASSLNEKLFF
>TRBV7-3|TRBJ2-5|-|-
TGTGCCAGCAGCTTACCCCCTGAAGAGACCCAGTACTTC
CASSLPPEETQYF
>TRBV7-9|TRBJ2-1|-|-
TGTGCCAGCAGCTTAGTTTCAGGGTCGGATGAGCAGTTCTTC
CASSLVSGSDEQFF
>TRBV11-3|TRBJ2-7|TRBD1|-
TGTGCCAGCAGCGCTGAGACAGGGAACTACGAGCAGTACTTC
CASSAETGNYEQYF
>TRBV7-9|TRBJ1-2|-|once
TGTGCCAGCAGCTTCGACATAGTTTATGGCTACACCTTC
CASSFDIVYGYTF
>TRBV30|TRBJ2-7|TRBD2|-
TGTGCCTGGGGAAGCGGGAGGGCCTCTCGCGAGCAGTACTTC
CAWGSGRASREQYF
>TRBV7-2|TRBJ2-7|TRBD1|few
TGTGCCAGCAGCCCCGACAGGGTTCGGGACGAGCAGTACTTC
CASSPDRVRDEQYF
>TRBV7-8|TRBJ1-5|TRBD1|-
TGTGCCAGCAGCCCCGGGACAGTTAATAGCAATCAGCCCCAGCATTTT
CASSPGTVNSNQPQHF
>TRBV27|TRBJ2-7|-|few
TGTGCCAGCAGTTTATCTGGCCCGTCCTACGAGCAGTACTTC
CASSLSGPSYEQYF
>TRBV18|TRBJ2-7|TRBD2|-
TGTGCCAGCTCACCTAGCGGGGGCTCCTACGAGCAGTACTTC
CASSPSGGSYEQYF
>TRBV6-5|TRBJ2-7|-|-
TGTGCCAGCAGTAGGTCAGCGAGCTCCTACGAGCAGTACTTC
CASSRSASSYEQYF
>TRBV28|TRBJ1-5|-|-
TGTGCCAGCATACCCTACCTAGGGCGGGGCAGTCGGAGCAATCAGCCCCAGCATTTT
CASIPYLGRGSRSNQPQHF
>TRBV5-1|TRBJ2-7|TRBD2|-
TGCGCCAGCAGAGGAGCGGGAGGGTTCTACGAGCAGTACTTC
CASRGAGGFYEQYF
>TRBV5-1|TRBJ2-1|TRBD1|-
TGCGCCAGCACCTCAGTGAAGGGACAGGGTTATTATGAGCAGTTCTTC
CASTSVKGQGYYEQFF
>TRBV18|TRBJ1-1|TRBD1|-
TGTGCCAGCTCACCCCAGACAGGGGAAAGGACTGAAGCTTTCTTT
CASSPQTGERTEAFF
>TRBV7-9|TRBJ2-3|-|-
TGTGCCAGCAGCTTAGAACCGGGCACAGATACGCAGTATTTT
CASSLEPGTDTQYF
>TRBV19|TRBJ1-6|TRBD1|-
TGTGCCAGTAGAGACAGGGCATCACCCCTCCACTTT
CASRDRASPLHF
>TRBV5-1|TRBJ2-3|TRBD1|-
TGCGCCAGCAGCCAAACAGGGGATCGTGGAGATACGCAGTATTTT
CASSQTGDRGDTQYF
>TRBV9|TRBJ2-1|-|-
TGTGCCAGCAGCGTTGATGGGGGGTTATCCTACAATGAGCAGTTCTTC
CASSVDGGLSYNEQFF
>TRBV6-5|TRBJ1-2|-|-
TGTGCCAGCACCTCAGGGGCGGGCTATGGCTACACCTTC
CASTSGAGYGYTF
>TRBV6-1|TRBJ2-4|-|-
TGTGCCAGCAGCTCGAGGGGGATAGCCAAAAACATTCAGTACTTC
CASSSRGIAKNIQYF
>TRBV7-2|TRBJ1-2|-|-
TGTGCCAGCGGAGGGGTCCGGGGCTACACCTTC
CASGGVRGYTF
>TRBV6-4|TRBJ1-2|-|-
TGTGCCAGCAGTGACGGCCCGCGGGCTAACTATGGCTACACCTTC
CASSDGPRANYGYTF
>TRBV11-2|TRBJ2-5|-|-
TGTGCCAGCAGTCGCCAGCGGGTAGTTGGGACCCAGTACTTC
CASSRQRVVGTQYF
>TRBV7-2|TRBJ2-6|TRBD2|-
TGTGCCAGCAGCCCAGGACTAGCGGGAGGTGGGGCCAACGTCCTGACTTTC
CASSPGLAGGGANVLTF
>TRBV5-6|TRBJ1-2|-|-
TGTGCCAGCAACCAGGGGATCGACTATGGCTACACCTTC
CASNQGIDYGYTF
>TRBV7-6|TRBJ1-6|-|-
TGTGCCAGCAGCCCCGGACAGACAGGCCCGAGGGGTTCACCCCTCCACTTT
CASSPGQTGPRGSPLHF
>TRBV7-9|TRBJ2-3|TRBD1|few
TGTGCCAGCAGCCTATCGCCGGGACAGGGCCTCACAGATACGCAGTATTTT
CASSLSPGQGLTDTQYF
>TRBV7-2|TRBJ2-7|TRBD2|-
TGTGCCAGCAGCCTTACTAGCGGGAGAACCCACGAGCAGTACTTC
CASSLTSGRTHEQYF
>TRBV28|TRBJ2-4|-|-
TGTGCCAGCAGTTGGCAAAACAATTACATTCAGTACTTC
CASSWQNNYIQYF
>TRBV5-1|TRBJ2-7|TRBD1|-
TGCGCCAGCAGGACAGGGGCCGACGAGCAGTACTTC
CASRTGADEQYF
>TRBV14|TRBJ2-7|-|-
TGTGCCAGCAGTCACACACGCCGCGCGGACGAGCAGTACTTC
CASSHTRRADEQYF
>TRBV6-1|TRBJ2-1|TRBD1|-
TGTGCCAGCAGGACAGGGGGATTGAATGAGCAGTTCTTC
CASRTGGLNEQFF
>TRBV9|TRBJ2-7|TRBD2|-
TGTGCCAGCAGCCCAGTGACTAGCGCTTCTACGGAGCAGTACTTC
CASSPVTSASTEQYF
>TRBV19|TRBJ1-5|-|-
TGTGCCAGTAGTGTTCAGGGGCGTCAGCCCCAGCATTTT
CASSVQGRQPQHF
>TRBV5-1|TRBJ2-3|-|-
TGCGCCAGTCGAACTAGGGCCTTTATAACAGATACGCAGTATTTT
CASRTRAFITDTQYF
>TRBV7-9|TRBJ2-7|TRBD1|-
TGTGCCAGCAGCTTTTCAGGGTCCGGGACAGGGGGCGCCGAGCAGTACTTC
CASSFSGSGTGGAEQYF
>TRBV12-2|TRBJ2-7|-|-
TGTGCAAGTCGCTCCCTGACGGGGACTGGTGTACCCTACGAGCAGTACTTC
CASRSLTGTGVPYEQYF
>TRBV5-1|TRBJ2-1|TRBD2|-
TGCGCCAGCAGCTTGGCAAGAGCGGGGGGAAACAATGAGCAGTTCTTC
CASSLARAGGNNEQFF
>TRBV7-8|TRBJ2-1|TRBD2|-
TGTGCCAGCAGCTTCGGCGGGGGAACCTACAATGAGCAGTTCTTC
CASSFGGGTYNEQFF
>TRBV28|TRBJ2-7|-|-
TGTGCCAGCACCTTCAGGGGTAGGTCCTACGAGCAGTACTTC
CASTFRGRSYEQYF
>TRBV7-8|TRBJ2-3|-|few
TGTGCCAGCAGCCTTGACAGGGATACGCAGTATTTT
CASSLDRDTQYF
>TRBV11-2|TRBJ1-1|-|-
TGTGCCAGCAGCACTGCACTGAACACTGAAGCTTTCTTT
CASSTALNTEAFF
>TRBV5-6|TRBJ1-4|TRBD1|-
TGTGCCAGCAGCTTACAGGGGGGAGGTGAAAAACTGTTTTTT
CASSLQGGGEKLFF
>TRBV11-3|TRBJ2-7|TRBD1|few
TGTGCCAGCAGCGGGACAGGGACTTACGAGCAGTACTTC
CASSGTGTYEQYF
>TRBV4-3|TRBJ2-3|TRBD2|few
TGCGCCAGCAGCCAAGCCCTAGCGGGGAGTAAAACGCAGTATTTT
CASSQALAGSKTQYF
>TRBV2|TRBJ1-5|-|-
TGTGCCAGTGACCCGGGAGGTCAGCCCCAGCATTTT
CASDPGGQPQHF